This T cell receptor (beta chain) was sequenced during a study of beta chain features in type 1 diabetes. Per donor, one heparinised blood draw averaged about 116 mL. Sorted CD4+ subsets: naive, central memory, regulatory, stem cell-like memory (CD45RO/CCR7/CD25/CD127/CD95/CD27 panel). A word on this clone: Its target is unknown.

The CDR3 totals 15 residues. Germline V gene sequence: CDR1 SGHDT, CDR2 YYEEEE. With 2 bases clipped from V and 7 bases from J, the junction kept 6 bases outside the gene matches. Findings and caveats of the study: There was a possibility that cDNA sequencing over-represented cells with high TCR expression. A greater similarity of naive, central memory and Treg TCRB repertoires was seen among patients than among healthy donors.

Sequencing targeted expressed TCRB transcripts, as all isolated RNA had been reverse transcribed. The assay was immunoSEQ multiplex PCR, and TCRdb's table has in-frame clones only and misses some. Of about 360,000 clones in the sample, 10% to 15% were seen once. The clonotype was recovered from a man younger than 30 in good health. V gene TRBV5-6 combines with J gene TRBJ2-1, with TRBD1 matching over 10 bases. Sequencing used naive CD4+ T cells from blood. The CDR3 reads CASSFLSDRGNEQFF. DNA for the CDR3: TGTGCCAGCAGCTTTCTTTCGGACAGGGGGAATGAGCAGTTCTTC.